The text below deals with one TCR beta chain. Its antigen is still unknown. The CDR3 is 12 amino acids. Germline V gives CDR1 SEHNR, CDR2 FQNEAQ (reference sequence). V lost 1 base and J 2 bases, leaving 2 bases between the germline ends. Primers included in the PCR were 60 Vbeta and 13 Jbeta primers. This table comes from immunoSEQ multiplex PCR, and its TCRdb copy is limited to in-frame clones, with some not included. This table holds about 110,000 clones, roughly 78% found once. These data come from a study of cytomegalovirus exposure and HLA in healthy donors. The study, taken as a whole, reports: It was reported that TCR beta sequences correctly inferred the HLA-A and HLA-B alleles for most subjects. Further analysis, carried out later, found HLA-associated TCR beta chains more clonally expanded than equally common other chains. High specificity and sensitivity for cytomegalovirus status were reported for the classifier.

The TCR comes from a middle-aged woman in good health and CMV-seronegative. The chain is built from TRBV7-9 and TRBJ1-1, with D hard to call. What was sequenced was PBMCs. The CDR3 here is CASSLVNTEAFF. CDR3 nucleotides: TGTGCCAGCAGCTTAGTAAACACTGAAGCTTTCTTT.